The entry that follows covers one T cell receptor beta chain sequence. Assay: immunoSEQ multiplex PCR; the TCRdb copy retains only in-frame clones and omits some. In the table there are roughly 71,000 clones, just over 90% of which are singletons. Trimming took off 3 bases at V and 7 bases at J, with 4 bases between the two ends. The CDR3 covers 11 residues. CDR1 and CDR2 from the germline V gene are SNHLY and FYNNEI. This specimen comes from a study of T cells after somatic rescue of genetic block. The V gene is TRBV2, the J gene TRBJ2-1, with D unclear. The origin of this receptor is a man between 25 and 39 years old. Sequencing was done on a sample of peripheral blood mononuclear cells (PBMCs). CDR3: CASSESNEQFF. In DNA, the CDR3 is TGTGCCAGCAGTGAGTCGAATGAGCAGTTCTTC.